Below, one TCR beta chain is given with its context. Its antigen remains unidentified. This entry comes from a study of vaccination and CD4 T cells after COVID-19. On the study more broadly: In culture, cells were exposed to overlapping spike peptides from SARS-CoV-2, HCoV-NL63, HCoV-OC43 and HCoV-229E.

Study conclusions and caveats: Convalescent patients had a median around 86% of reactive clones appearing only post-vaccination.

Researchers used the Oncomine TCR Beta short-read assay to sequence DNA from cultured CD4+ T cells. TCRdb recomputed calls from the PCR reads with MiXCR, one row per CDR3 protein. The sample has around 10,000 distinct CDR3 sequences; around three fifths are singletons. Losses at the gene ends were 8 bases for V and 0 bases for J; bases not matched to a gene: 15. There are 18 residues in the CDR3. Treatment described: roughly 10-day PBMC culture with coronavirus spike peptide pools or control peptides (ViraFEST assay). Negative selection separated CD4+ T cells from roughly ten-day cultures. The V gene is TRBV5-3, the J gene TRBJ2-5; TRBD2 agrees at 11 bases. TRBV5-3 is an ORF, with its function uncertain. The origin of this receptor is a human donor who had recovered from COVID-19. Sequencing was performed on CD4+ T cells from blood, cultured in vitro. The CDR3 region is CASSPGTSGGAYQETQYF. The CDR3 DNA sequence: TGTGCCAGCAGCCCCGGCACTAGCGGGGGAGCTTACCAAGAGACCCAGTACTTC.